Included here is one T cell receptor beta chain sequence, with context. This entry comes from a study of OX40 agonist ivuxolimab in advanced cancers. Study at large: Three dose-escalation patients had partial responses: one with hepatocellular carcinoma and two with cutaneous melanoma.

TCRdb's table, derived via immunoSEQ multiplex PCR, lists solely in-frame clones and lacks some. Counted here are about 17,000 clones, roughly 84% occurring once; the ten biggest clones make up roughly 25%. Trimming removed 5 bases from V and 3 bases from J; junction bases left unmatched: 11. Germline-derived CDR1 and CDR2 are SEHNR and FQNEAQ (reference sequence). The CDR3 length is 16 residues. V is TRBV7-9 and J is TRBJ2-7; TRBD1 agrees at 9 bases. The clonotype originates from an adult with an advanced solid tumor such as melanoma, head and neck, liver or kidney cancer. The material sequenced was CD4+ or CD8+ T cells sorted from blood, taken in a trial of the OX40 agonist ivuxolimab. CDR3 DNA: TGTGCCAGCAGCACACGACAGGGGGTGGAGGTCTACGAGCAGTACTTC. Translated, it gives CASSTRQGVEVYEQYF.